This T cell receptor (beta chain) emerged from a study of blood T cell repertoires in COVID-19 (dated by TCRdb to between 2020 and 2021). For the study in its entirety: The collaborator samples originated in the United States, Italy and Spain and spanned the acute and convalescent phases of COVID-19. The sample metadata nearly always contained a de-identified subject ID, COVID-19 status, age in years and sex. Samples were obtained from the ongoing ImmuneRACE study (first 160 participants) and from about 1,300 subjects provided by 6 global collaborators. The prospective study material was composed of cDNA or gDNA derived from T cells, B-cell-depleted T cells, or PBMCs. The repertoires were made available in a free public database intended to serve as a resource for research on the immune response to SARS-CoV-2. Subjects who had been exposed to COVID-19, were actively infected with it, or had recovered from it provided the deeply sampled blood TCRbeta repertoires that made up the dataset. HLA class I and class II types, where available, came from metadata supplied by the sample provider rather than from assay-based typing.

The research as a whole found: Clinical and demographic metadata were provided uncurated, with the amount varying by source and participant.

Its CDR3 holds 14 amino acids, cysteine through phenylalanine. This entry keeps only the CDR3 DNA: 42 bases, framed from base 1. Relative to germline, V is 5 bases shorter and J is 0 bases shorter, with 10 bases between their ends. Sequences SGHAT (CDR1) and FQNNGV (CDR2) are obtained from the germline V gene. In Seattle, one collaborating source enrolled patients while the infection was active and tracked those patients longitudinally over the course of disease. Whole blood was collected in K2EDTA tubes by collaborating institutions according to the institutions' own protocols. For TCRbeta analysis, collaborator samples were shipped as frozen whole blood, as isolated PBMCs, or as DNA extracted from either sample type. Comments on this clone: What antigen it recognizes has not been identified. Base qualities are missing; no much larger clone stands one base away.

The immunoSEQ Assay, a bias-controlled multiplex PCR, was used to amplify TCRbeta CDR3 regions from genomic DNA. For the original study's pipeline: Nucleated cell counts per sample were estimated from amplification of reference gene primers within the assay. To quantify the absolute abundance of each unique TCRbeta CDR3 rearrangement, sequence reads were collapsed and filtered. For each sample, productive Simpson clonality was calculated as the square root of Simpson's diversity index over productive rearrangements. The immuneACCESS repertoire file appears here via TCRdb, limited to in-frame rearrangements. These files lack a portion of the clones; in checked studies, under half of the deficit traces to unresolved V genes, and the cause of the others is not known. V and J calls and clone size are given by that table; D and trimming were obtained from the DNA. The sample includes 200,000 or so clones, with approximately 80% observed a single time. Together, the top ten hold about 0.91% of the sample.

Sample: peripheral blood. The sequence is built from TRBV11-2 and TRBJ1-1; there is no confident call for the D gene. This receptor was identified in a man between 60 and 75 years old with COVID-19, enrolled during active disease. The DNA reads as follows: TGTGCCAGCAGCCAGACGGACTTGAACACTGAAGCTTTCTTT. This encodes CASSQTDLNTEAFF.